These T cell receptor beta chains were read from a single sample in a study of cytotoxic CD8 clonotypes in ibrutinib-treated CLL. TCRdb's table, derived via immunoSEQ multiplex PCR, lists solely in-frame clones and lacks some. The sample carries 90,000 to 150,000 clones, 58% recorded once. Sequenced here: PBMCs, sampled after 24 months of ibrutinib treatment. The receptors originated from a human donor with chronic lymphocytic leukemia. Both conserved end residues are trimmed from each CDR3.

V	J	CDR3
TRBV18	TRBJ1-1	ASGMDREAF
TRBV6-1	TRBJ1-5	ASSERLTGGRQPQH
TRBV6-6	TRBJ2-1	ASIVGPRQF
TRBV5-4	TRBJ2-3	ASSPNQGADHRGQY
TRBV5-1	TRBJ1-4	ASSEDTQGGKLF
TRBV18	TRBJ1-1	ASSPSLRTNTEAF
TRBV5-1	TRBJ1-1	ASSLEVTGTEAF
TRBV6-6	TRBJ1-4	ASSYGASVTLF
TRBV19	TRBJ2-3	ASSTGFTDTQY
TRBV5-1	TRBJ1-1	ASSLGTGARREAF
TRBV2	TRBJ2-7	ASSPPDSYEQY
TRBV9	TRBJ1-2	ASSSRSQGVGYT
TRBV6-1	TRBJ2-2	ASSLGQSDTGELF
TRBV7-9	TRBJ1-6	ASSHIRGGDNSPLH
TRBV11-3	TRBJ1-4	ASSRQGRDEKLF
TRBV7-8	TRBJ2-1	ASSPGGLLYNEQF
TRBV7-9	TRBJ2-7	ASSRDRATYEQY
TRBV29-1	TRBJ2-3	SVGQGMSGTDTQY
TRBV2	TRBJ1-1	ASRLMQGTLEAF
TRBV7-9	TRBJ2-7	ASSANRVGEQY
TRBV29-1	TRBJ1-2	SVTGGQGYT
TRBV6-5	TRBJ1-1	ASSYSIGRLNTEAF
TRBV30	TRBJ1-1	AWSAGQYTEAF
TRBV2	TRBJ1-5	ASRGDSHNQPQH
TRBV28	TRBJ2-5	ASRLQGAQTETQY
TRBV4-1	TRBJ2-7	ASSQGGSGRSYEQY
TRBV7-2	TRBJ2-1	ASSWKPAGEQF
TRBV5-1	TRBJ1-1	ASSIKTENTEAF
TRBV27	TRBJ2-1	ASSAGTGGLEF
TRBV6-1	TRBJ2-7	ASSGKSRGEQY
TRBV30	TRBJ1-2	AWSVSTEYGYT
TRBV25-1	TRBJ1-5	ASRAGGQGNQPQH
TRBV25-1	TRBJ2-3	ASSEGVGKGRGKY
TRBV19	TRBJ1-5	ASSVTGGLSNQPQH